One and the same sample provided the 10 T cell receptor beta chains below, sequenced in a study of high-grade serous ovarian cancer treatment subgroups. Libraries were prepared by immunoSEQ multiplex PCR; TCRdb keeps only in-frame clonotypes and omits some of them. The table records 5,500 to 6,000 clones, less than 85% of them present only once. Tumor tissue was taken before any definitive surgery or chemotherapy was given. Source material: tumor tissue. These receptors were obtained from a human donor with high-grade serous ovarian cancer.

The rearrangement links TRBV7-9 to TRBJ1-2; D is ambiguous. The V gene's germline CDR1 is SEHNR and CDR2 FQNEAQ (reference sequence). This CDR3 region has 12 residues. The ends were cut back, 1 base at V and 7 bases at J, with 7 bases in the middle. This chain's CDR3 is CASSLGGFGYTF. CDR3 coding DNA: TGTGCCAGCAGCTTAGGGGGTTTTGGCTACACCTTC.

In its sample, this clone was seen a few times. The chain uses TRBV19 and TRBJ2-2; D call uncertain. V gave up 7 bases and J gave up 7 bases, with 10 bases separating them. The germline CDR1 and CDR2 sequences are LNHDA and SQIVND (reference sequence). This CDR3 region has 12 residues. The CDR3 spells CASTFPYGELFF. CDR3 DNA sequence: TGTGCCAGTACGTTCCCGTACGGGGAGCTGTTTTTT.

The rearrangement links TRBV11-3 to TRBJ2-1; no reliable D call. CDR1 is SGHNT and CDR2 is YENEEA in the germline V gene. This CDR3 contains 13 residues. V lost 5 bases to trimming and J lost 8 bases, with 13 bases between them. DNA for the CDR3: TGTGCCAGCAGCCTACCCTCCTTGGATGAGCAGTTCTTC. This encodes CASSLPSLDEQFF.

The V gene is TRBV19, the J gene TRBJ2-1; D may be TRBD1 (6 bases). Germline values: CDR1 LNHDA, CDR2 SQIVND (reference sequence). Deletions cut 2 bases from V and 10 bases from J, with 15 bases between. The CDR3 contains 14 residues. The CDR3 spells CASSIRAGVDEQFF. DNA of the CDR3: TGTGCCAGTAGTATAAGGGCAGGGGTGGACGAGCAGTTCTTC. Full variable domain (remainder filled in from reference TRBV19 and TRBJ2-1): DGGITQSPKYLFRKEGQNVTLSCEQNLNHDAMYWYRQDPGQGLRLIYYSQIVNDFQKGDIAEGYSVSREKKESFPLTVTSAQKNPTAFYLCASSIRAGVDEQFFGPGTRLTVL.

The chain combines TRBV19 with TRBJ1-1; tentative D call: TRBD1 (6 bases). Trimming took off 8 bases at V and 4 bases at J, with 17 bases between the two ends. Looked up from germline, CDR1 is LNHDA and CDR2 is SQIVND (reference sequence). The CDR3 contains 14 residues. The CDR3 is CASGTGGGRTEAFF. The DNA for the CDR3 is TGTGCCAGTGGGACGGGAGGGGGGCGCACTGAAGCTTTCTTT.

This chain uses TRBV7-2 with TRBJ2-3; TRBD2 aligns across 9 bases. Germline CDR1 reads SGHTA; CDR2 reads FQGNSA. With V trimmed by 5 bases and J by 4 bases, 13 bases remained unmatched. The length of the CDR3 is 17 residues. The CDR3 spells CASSKTPGRGGPDTQYF. CDR3 coding DNA: TGTGCCAGCAGCAAGACTCCGGGGCGGGGGGGCCCAGATACGCAGTATTTT.

The chain uses TRBV30 and TRBJ1-6; no clear D. The CDR3 has 13 residues. CDR1 and CDR2 from the germline V gene are GTSNPN and SVGIG (reference sequence). With 1 base removed from V and 3 bases from J, the gap between germline ends came to 4 bases. The CDR3 sequence is CAWSAGYNSPLHF. The CDR3 region has the DNA TGTGCCTGGAGTGCGGGCTATAATTCACCCCTCCACTTT. Using reference TRBV30 and TRBJ1-6 for the parts outside the CDR3, the full variable domain is SQTIHQWPATLVQPVGSPLSLECTVEGTSNPNLYWYRQAAGRGLQLLFYSVGIGQISSEVPQNLSASRPQDRQFILSSKKLLLSDSGFYLCAWSAGYNSPLHFGNGTRLTVT.

The chain carries TRBV10-1 and TRBJ1-1; the match to TRBD1 covers 7 bases. The germline CDR1 and CDR2 sequences are WNHNN and SYGVQD (reference sequence). The J segment lost 6 bases and the V segment lost 1 base, leaving 11 bases of the junction unmatched. This CDR3 is built from 16 residues. CDR3 sequence (DNA): TGCGCCAGCAGTGAGTTTTTTGGAAGACAGGGCTCTGAAGCTTTCTTT. It codes for CASSEFFGRQGSEAFF.

This clone has just a few counts. A junction boundary mismatches the germline segment, possibly from a read error. The V and J genes are TRBV6-6 and TRBJ2-3; TRBD1 matches 7 bases. The length of the CDR3 is 12 residues. Germline V CDR1 and CDR2: MNHNY, SVGAGI (reference sequence). The CDR3 loop reads CASTWGTETQYF. In DNA form, the CDR3 reads TGTGCCAGCACCTGGGGGACAGAGACGCAGTATTTT.

The chain carries TRBV19 and TRBJ1-1; D remains ambiguous. Germline lookup yields CDR1 LNHDA and CDR2 SQIVND (reference sequence). This CDR3 contains 14 residues. Trimming removed 4 bases at V and 12 bases at J, with 21 bases between. The CDR3 DNA reads TGTGCCAGTAGTAATTCGAAGGGTGGCCACGTACCTTTCTTT. It codes for CASSNSKGGHVPFF.